Included here is one TCR beta chain sequence, with context. Its target is unknown. The length of the CDR3 is 18 residues. V trimming: 1 base; J trimming: 7 bases; junction bases outside the gene matches: 11. The germline V gene encodes CDR1 SGHTA and CDR2 FQGTGA. This entry is derived from a study of post-analysis software for immune sequencing data. Turning to the study itself: Clinical courses comprised relapsing-remitting, secondary progressive and progressive-relapsing multiple sclerosis.

Notes on the study in general: The five TRBV segments detected at higher frequency in patients than in controls included TRBV5-6, TRBV5-1 and TRBV20-1. With F measure, samples from one preparation batch clustered together strongly.

Unique-molecular-identifier-tagged TCR beta cDNA libraries were used. In TCRdb, the PCR reads were re-called with MiXCR into one record per CDR3 protein. This sample carries approximately 570,000 distinct CDR3 sequences, roughly two fifths of them seen once, and the ten largest clones take about 1.8%. The sequence was obtained from a girl aged 5 to 17 with multiple sclerosis. The chain joins TRBV7-3 to TRBJ2-1; 12 nucleotides align to TRBD1. The material sequenced was blood. The CDR3 loop is CASSLSSPGQGAGNEQFF. The DNA of the CDR3 is TGTGCCAGCAGCTTAAGTAGCCCGGGACAGGGGGCGGGTAATGAGCAGTTCTTC.